Detailed here is one TCR beta chain. No cognate antigen has been identified for it. No much larger clone exists at a distance of one base, and base qualities are not known. This entry belongs to a study of CD8 T cells in Susac syndrome (dated by TCRdb to between 2018 and 2020). Regarding the research as a whole: Among the sequenced Susac syndrome patients, six had clinically active disease and roughly 8 were in clinical remission. At the time of blood withdrawal, Susac syndrome patients were either therapy-naive, taking corticosteroids (with some also receiving IVIg), or on IVIg alone. Repertoire sequencing was used to test whether CD8+ T cell activation and differentiation in Susac syndrome was antigen driven. The study compared CD8+ T cell repertoire clonality among 11 to 12 healthy donors, 14 Susac syndrome patients and roughly 15 multiple sclerosis patients. The investigation overall reported the following: Clonal expansion was observed in Susac syndrome CD8+ repertoires, with the highest expansion in CD8+ TEMRA cells and greater expansion in clinically active than in remitting patients. The TCR sequencing and HLA analysis was acknowledged to have included a relatively small number of individuals. Looking at Susac-specific public clones, the researchers identified under 20 in the total CD8+ repertoire and about 5 in the CD8+ TEMRA repertoire.

Counted from cysteine to phenylalanine, this CDR3 has 18 amino acids. Of all the DNA, just the CDR3 is kept, 54 bases in frame from base 1. Deletion took 2 bases off V and 1 base off J, with a span of 18 bases between the germline ends. RNA was extracted using the RNeasy kit, and about 0.5 to 1 ug of the RNA was reverse transcribed with random hexamers. The immunoSEQ multiplex PCR assay, covering 54 Vbeta and 13 Jbeta segments, was used to amplify TCR beta CDR3 regions. Bias from PCR amplification was corrected by using a synthetic template baseline for primer optimization and for computational correction. On the authors' methods: Reads were annotated to V, D and J genes according to IMGT and were analyzed with immunoSEQ Analyzer, with only productive sequences retained. Clonality was computed as one minus Shannon entropy normalized by log2 of the number of productive unique sequences. For each patient and control, public and private clones were evaluated within the 100 most prevalent clones. Susac-specific clones were defined as absent from healthy and MS cohorts, over a thousand published viral clones and other ImmuneACCESS disease sequences. In TCRdb, the public reads were trimmed at Q25 with fastp and aligned with MiXCR, with productive beta chains retained. Each CDR3 protein gets just one entry, which takes the most common genes and DNA from the rows behind it. TCRdb, not the original authors, processed these V and J calls. The sample contains roughly 150,000 distinct CDR3 sequences, around 95% of them found a single time. In total, the top ten clones hold approximately 0.17% of the sample.

Peripheral blood CD8+ and CD4+ T cells from healthy donors, Susac syndrome patients and multiple sclerosis patients were profiled using high-throughput TCR beta sequencing. Susac syndrome patients met recently defined diagnostic criteria for definite or probable disease. CD8+ TEMRA cells were enriched by FACS, while bulk CD8+ and CD4+ T cells were purified by magnetic negative isolation. Blood was drawn into EDTA tubes, processed within 24 hours, and PBMCs were isolated by density gradient centrifugation. PBMCs destined for TCR sequencing were cryopreserved in liquid nitrogen and later thawed in a 37 °C water bath. The sorted or isolated CD4+, CD8+ and CD8+ TEMRA cells had a purity of 90% or higher.

This TCR derives from a human donor with Susac syndrome. The sequence links TRBV12-3 or TRBV12-4 to TRBJ2-4; TRBD2 could be the D gene, as 6 bases match. Specimen: CD8+ T cells from PBMCs. The CDR3 loop reads CASSLPGRRSEAKNIQYF. The sequence in DNA is TGTGCCAGCAGTTTACCTGGGAGGAGGAGTGAGGCCAAAAACATTCAGTACTTC.